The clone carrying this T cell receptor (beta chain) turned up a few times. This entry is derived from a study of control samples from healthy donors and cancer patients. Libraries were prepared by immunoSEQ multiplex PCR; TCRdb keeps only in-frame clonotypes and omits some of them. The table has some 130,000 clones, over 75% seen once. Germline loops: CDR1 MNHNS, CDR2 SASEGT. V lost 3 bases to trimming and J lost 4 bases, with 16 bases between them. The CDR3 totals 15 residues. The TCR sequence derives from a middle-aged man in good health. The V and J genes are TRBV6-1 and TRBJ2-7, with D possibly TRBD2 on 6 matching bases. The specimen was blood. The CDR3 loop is CASSEETSRAYEQYF. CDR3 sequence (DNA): TGTGCCAGCAGTGAGGAGACTAGTCGGGCTTACGAGCAGTACTTC.